This T cell receptor beta chain was obtained from a study of shared T cell receptors in the human thymus. Assay: immunoSEQ multiplex PCR; the TCRdb copy retains only in-frame clones and omits some. The repertoire consists of about 660,000 clones, with 80% to 90% occurring once and the leading ten covering 0.0094%. The CDR3 length is 18 residues. Trimming removed 5 bases from V and 3 bases from J, with 20 bases in between. Germline V CDR1 and CDR2: MDHEN, SYDVKM. This same sample was also taken into another study, of human thymus T cells. Turning to that study: Corrective surgery for congenital heart defects was being performed on the healthy Finnish infants who were the donors. Resections were taken during corrective heart surgery, and the thymus tissue came from these. Thymic as well as blood repertoires seemed to favor certain V and J genes unevenly. Related studies found that unrelated individuals share highly overlapping thymic repertoires.

The clonotype comes from a boy younger than two with a congenital heart defect. The specimen sequenced was thymocytes. The chain uses TRBV28 and TRBJ1-6; D might be TRBD1 (5 bases). The CDR3 loop is CASSPPGASTIYNSPLHF. In DNA form, the CDR3 reads TGTGCCAGCAGTCCCCCTGGGGCTTCCACGATCTATAATTCACCCCTCCACTTT.